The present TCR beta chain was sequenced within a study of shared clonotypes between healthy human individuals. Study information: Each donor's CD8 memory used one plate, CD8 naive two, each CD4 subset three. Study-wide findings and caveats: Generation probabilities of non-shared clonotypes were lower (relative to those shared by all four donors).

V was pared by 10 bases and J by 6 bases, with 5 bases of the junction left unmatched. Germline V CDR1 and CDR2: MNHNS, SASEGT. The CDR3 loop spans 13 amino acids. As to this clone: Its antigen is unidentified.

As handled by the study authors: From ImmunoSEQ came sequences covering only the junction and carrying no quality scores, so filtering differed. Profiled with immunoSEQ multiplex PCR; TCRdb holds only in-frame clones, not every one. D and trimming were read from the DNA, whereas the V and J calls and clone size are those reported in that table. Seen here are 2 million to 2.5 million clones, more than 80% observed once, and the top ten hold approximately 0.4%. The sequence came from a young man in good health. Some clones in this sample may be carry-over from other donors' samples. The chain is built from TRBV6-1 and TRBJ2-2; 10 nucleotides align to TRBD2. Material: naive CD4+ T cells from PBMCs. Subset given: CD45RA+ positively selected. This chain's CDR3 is CAISSGSSGELFF. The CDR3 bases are TGTGCCATTTCTAGCGGGAGTTCCGGGGAGCTGTTTTTT.